This T cell receptor (beta chain) stems from a study of T cells in Graves' hyperthyroidism and ophthalmopathy. Each person with ophthalmopathy scored at least 3 on the Clinical Activity Score, reached NOSPECS grade 4 or higher, and had been ill under 3 months. It was uncontrolled infection, other autoimmune disease, pregnancy or lactation that excluded patients. This CDR3 spans 12 amino acids. V was trimmed by 6 bases and J by 4 bases, leaving 9 bases between them. Per germline, CDR1 MNHNS and CDR2 SASEGT. RNA transcripts served as the template for amplifying TCR beta CDR3 regions. The TCR CDR3 first-round RT-PCR relied on the HTBI primer set. A single record per CDR3 protein comes from TCRdb applying MiXCR to the multiplex PCR reads. Of 490,000 or so distinct CDR3 sequences listed, 20% to 25% are singletons.

Sequenced input: blood. The V and J genes are TRBV6-1 and TRBJ1-1, with D unclear. The receptor was isolated from a woman between 65 and 79 years old with Graves' ophthalmopathy. The CDR3 spells CASRKSRTEAFF. The CDR3 DNA sequence: TGTGCCAGCAGAAAGAGTCGCACTGAAGCTTTCTTT.